This TCR beta chain was found in a study of cytomegalovirus exposure and HLA in healthy donors. The CDR3 loop spans 18 amino acids. Germline V lookup: CDR1 LGHNA, CDR2 YNFKEQ. Trimming took 0 bases from V and 5 from J; bases not matched to a gene: 14. Though nominally healthy at sampling, donors likely had unrecorded immune exposures. Study observations and caveats: Productive status was seen about 90% or about 30% of the time for most TCR beta V segments in an earlier analysis. A later analysis showed TCR association rates differing by HLA locus, peaking at DRB1 and lowest at HLA-C.

A word on this clone: Its antigen is as yet unknown.

Primers included in the PCR were 60 Vbeta and 13 Jbeta primers. Using immunoSEQ multiplex PCR, the repertoire was profiled, and TCRdb retains in-frame clones only, with some absent. Counted here are roughly 130,000 clones, approximately 82% occurring once; the ten biggest clones make up approximately 2.6%. This chain joins TRBV4-2 and TRBJ1-2, with 8 nucleotides matching TRBD1. This TCR was recovered from a boy aged 2 to 10 in good health and CMV-seronegative. Sequencing was carried out using PBMCs. CDR3 nucleotide sequence: TGTGCCAGCAGCCAAGATCCTTCAGGGGGCCTACCCTATTATGGCTACACCTTC. Translation: CASSQDPSGGLPYYGYTF.